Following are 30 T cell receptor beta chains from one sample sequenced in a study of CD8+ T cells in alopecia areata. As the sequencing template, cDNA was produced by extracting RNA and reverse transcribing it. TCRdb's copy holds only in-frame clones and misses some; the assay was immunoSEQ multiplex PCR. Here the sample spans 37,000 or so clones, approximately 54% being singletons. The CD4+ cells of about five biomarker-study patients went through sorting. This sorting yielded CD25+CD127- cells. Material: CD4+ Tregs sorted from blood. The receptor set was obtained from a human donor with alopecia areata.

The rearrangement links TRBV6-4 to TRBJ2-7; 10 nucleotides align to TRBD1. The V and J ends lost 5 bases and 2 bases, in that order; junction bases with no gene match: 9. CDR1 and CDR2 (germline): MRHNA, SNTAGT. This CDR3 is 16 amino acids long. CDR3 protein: CASSQRRDRGAYEQYF. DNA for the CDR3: TGTGCCAGCAGTCAACGCCGGGACAGGGGAGCCTACGAGCAGTACTTC.

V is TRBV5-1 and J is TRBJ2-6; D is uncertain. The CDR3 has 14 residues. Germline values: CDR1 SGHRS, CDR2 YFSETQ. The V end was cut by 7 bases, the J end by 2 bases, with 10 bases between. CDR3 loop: CASRWGTGANVLTF. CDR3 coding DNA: TGCGCCAGCCGGTGGGGTACTGGGGCCAACGTCCTGACTTTC.

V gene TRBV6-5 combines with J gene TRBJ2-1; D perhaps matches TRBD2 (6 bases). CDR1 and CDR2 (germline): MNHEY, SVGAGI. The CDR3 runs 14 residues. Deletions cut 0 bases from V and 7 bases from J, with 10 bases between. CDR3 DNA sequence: TGTGCCAGCAGTTACTCGTGGGGGACTAATGAGCAGTTCTTC. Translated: CASSYSWGTNEQFF.

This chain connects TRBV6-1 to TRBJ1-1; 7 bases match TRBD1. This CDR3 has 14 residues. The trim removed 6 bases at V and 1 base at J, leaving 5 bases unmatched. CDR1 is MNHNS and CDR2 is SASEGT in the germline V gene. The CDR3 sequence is CASRRGGANTEAFF. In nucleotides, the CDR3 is TGTGCCAGCAGGAGAGGGGGCGCGAACACTGAAGCTTTCTTT.

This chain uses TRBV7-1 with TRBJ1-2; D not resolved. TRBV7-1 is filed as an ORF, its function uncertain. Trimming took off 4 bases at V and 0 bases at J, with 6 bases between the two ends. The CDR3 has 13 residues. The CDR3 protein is CASSLAANYGYTF. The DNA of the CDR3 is TGTGCCAGCAGCTTAGCGGCTAACTATGGCTACACCTTC.

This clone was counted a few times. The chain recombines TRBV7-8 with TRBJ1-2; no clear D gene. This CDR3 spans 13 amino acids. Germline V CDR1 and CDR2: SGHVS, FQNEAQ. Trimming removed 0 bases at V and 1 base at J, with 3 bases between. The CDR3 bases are TGTGCCAGCAGCTTAGCCTTTAACTATGGCTACACCTTC. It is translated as CASSLAFNYGYTF. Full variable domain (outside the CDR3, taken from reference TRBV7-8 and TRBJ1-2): GAGVSQSPRYKVAKRGQDVALRCDPISGHVSLFWYQQALGQGPEFLTYFQNEAQLDKSGLPSDRFFAERPEGSVSTLKIQRTQQEDSAVYLCASSLAFNYGYTFGSGTRLTVV.

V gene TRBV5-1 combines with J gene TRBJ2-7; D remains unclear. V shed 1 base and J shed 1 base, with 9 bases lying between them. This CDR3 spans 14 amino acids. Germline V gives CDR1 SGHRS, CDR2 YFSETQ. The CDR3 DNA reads TGCGCCAGCAGCTTGCTCGGTTCATCCTACGAGCAGTACTTC. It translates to CASSLLGSSYEQYF.

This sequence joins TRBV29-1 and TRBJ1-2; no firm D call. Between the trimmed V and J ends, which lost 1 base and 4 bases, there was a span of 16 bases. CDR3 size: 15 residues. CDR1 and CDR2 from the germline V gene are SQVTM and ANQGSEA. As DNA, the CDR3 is TGCAGCGTTGAAGCTGGACCGTCGTCGATCTATGGCTACACCTTC. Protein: CSVEAGPSSIYGYTF.

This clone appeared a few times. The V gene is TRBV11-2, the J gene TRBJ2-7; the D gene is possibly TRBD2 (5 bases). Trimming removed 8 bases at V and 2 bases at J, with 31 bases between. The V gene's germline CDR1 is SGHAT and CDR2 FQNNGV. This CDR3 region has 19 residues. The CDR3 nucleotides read TGTGCCAGCCGTAGAGGGTATATAAACATGGGAGTTGGTGCCTACGAGCAGTACTTC. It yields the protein CASRRGYINMGVGAYEQYF.

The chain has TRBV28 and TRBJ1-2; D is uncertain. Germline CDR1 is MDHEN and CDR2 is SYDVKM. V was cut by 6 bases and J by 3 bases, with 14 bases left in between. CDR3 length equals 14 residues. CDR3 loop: CASSNTGSYYGYTF. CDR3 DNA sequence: TGTGCCAGCAGCAACACCGGGAGCTACTATGGCTACACCTTC.

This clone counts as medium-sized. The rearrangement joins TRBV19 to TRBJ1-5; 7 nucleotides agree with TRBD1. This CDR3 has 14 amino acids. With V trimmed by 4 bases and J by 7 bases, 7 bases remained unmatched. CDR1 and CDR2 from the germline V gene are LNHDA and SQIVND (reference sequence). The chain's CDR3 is CASSTGTESQPQHF. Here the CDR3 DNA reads TGTGCCAGTAGTACCGGGACAGAGAGCCAGCCCCAGCATTTT.

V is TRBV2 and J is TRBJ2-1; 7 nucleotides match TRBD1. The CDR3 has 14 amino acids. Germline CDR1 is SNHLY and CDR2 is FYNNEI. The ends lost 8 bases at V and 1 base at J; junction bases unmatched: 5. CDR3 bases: TGTGCCAGCCGGACAGGATCTTCCTACAATGAGCAGTTCTTC. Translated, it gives CASRTGSSYNEQFF.

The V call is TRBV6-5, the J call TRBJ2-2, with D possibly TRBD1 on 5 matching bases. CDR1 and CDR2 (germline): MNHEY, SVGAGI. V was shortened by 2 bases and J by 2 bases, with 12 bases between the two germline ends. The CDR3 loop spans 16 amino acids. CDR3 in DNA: TGTGCCAGCAGTTACACCAGACAGTTAAACACCGGGGAGCTGTTTTTT. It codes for CASSYTRQLNTGELFF.

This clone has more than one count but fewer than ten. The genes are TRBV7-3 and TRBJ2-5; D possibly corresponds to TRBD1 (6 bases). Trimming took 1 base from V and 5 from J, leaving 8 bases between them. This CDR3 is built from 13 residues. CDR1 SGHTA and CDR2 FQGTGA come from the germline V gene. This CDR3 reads CASSLIGGETQYF. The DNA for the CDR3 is TGTGCCAGCAGCTTAATAGGGGGTGAGACCCAGTACTTC.

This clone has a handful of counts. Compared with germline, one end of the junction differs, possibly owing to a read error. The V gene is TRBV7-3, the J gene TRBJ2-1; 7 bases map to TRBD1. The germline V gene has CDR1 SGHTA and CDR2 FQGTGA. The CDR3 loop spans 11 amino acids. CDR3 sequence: CGTAIYNEQFF. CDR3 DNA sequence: TGCGGGACAGCGATCTACAATGAGCAGTTCTTC.

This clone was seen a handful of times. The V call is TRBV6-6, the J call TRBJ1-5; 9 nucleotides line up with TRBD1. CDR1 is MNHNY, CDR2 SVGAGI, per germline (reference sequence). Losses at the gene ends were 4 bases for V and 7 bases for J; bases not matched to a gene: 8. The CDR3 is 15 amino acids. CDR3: CASSSDRGGWQPQHF. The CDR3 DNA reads TGTGCCAGCAGTTCGGACAGGGGAGGATGGCAGCCCCAGCATTTT.

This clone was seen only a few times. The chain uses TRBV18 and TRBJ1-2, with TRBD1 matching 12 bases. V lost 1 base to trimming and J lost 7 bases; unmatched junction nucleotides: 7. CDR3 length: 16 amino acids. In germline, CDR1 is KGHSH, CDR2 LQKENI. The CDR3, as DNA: TGTGCCAGCTCACCACGCCAGGGACAGGGGGCGACTGGCTACACCTTC. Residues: CASSPRQGQGATGYTF.

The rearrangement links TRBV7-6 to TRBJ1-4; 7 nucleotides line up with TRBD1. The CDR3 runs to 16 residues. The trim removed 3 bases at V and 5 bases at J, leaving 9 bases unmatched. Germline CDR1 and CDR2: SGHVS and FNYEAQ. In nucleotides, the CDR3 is TGTGCCAGCAGCTTGGGGACAGTAGGCCGAAATGAAAAACTGTTTTTT. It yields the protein CASSLGTVGRNEKLFF. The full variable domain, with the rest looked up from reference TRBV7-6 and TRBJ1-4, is GAGVSQSPRYKVTKRGQDVALRCDPISGHVSLYWYRQALGQGPEFLTYFNYEAQQDKSGLPNDRFSAERPEGSISTLTIQRTEQRDSAMYRCASSLGTVGRNEKLFFGSGTQLSVL.

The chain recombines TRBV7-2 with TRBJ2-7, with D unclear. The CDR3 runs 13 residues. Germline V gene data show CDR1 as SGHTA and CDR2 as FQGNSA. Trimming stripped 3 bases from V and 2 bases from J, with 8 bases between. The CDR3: CASSLGRPYEQYF. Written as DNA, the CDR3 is TGTGCCAGCAGCTTGGGTCGACCCTACGAGCAGTACTTC.

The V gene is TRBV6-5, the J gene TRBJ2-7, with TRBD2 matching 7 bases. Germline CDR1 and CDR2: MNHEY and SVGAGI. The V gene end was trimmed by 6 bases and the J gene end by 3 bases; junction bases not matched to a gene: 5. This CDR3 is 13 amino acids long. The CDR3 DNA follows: TGTGCCAGCAGACGAGCGGGAAGCTACGAGCAGTACTTC. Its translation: CASRRAGSYEQYF.

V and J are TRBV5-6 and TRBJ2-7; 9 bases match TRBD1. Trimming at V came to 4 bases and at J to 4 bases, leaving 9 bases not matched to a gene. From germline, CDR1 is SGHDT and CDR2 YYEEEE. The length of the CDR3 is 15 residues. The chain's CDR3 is CASSLTGQGRYEQYF. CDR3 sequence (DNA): TGTGCCAGCAGCCTGACCGGACAGGGGAGGTACGAGCAGTACTTC.

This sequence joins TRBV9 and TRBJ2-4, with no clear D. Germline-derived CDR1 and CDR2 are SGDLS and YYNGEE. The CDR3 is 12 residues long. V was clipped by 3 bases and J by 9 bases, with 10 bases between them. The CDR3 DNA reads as TGTGCCAGCAGCGCCAGACAAGGCATTCAGTACTTC. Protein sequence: CASSARQGIQYF.

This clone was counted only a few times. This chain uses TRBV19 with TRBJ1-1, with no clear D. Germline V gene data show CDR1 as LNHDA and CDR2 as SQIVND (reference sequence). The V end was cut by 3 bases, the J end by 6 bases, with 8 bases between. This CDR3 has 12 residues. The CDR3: CASSIRQAEAFF. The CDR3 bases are TGTGCCAGTAGTATTCGACAAGCTGAAGCTTTCTTT.

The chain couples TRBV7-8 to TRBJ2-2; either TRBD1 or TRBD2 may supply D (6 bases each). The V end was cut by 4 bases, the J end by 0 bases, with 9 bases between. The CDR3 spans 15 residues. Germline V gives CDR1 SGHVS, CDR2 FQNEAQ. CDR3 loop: CASSYRGANTGELFF. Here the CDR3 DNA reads TGTGCCAGCAGCTATAGGGGGGCGAACACCGGGGAGCTGTTTTTT.

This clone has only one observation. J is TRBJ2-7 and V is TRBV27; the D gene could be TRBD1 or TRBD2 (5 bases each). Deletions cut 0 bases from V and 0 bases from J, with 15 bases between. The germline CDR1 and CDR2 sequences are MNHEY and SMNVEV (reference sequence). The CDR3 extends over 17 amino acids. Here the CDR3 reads CASSLSGTIGNSYEQYF. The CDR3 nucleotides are TGTGCCAGCAGTTTATCGGGGACCATTGGCAACTCCTACGAGCAGTACTTC.

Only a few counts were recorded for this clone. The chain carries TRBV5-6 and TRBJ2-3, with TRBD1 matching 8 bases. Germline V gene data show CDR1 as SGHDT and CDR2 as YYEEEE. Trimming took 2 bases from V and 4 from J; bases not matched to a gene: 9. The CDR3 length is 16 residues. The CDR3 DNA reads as TGTGCCAGCAGCTTACGACAGGGGTTTTTCTCAGATACGCAGTATTTT. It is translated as CASSLRQGFFSDTQYF. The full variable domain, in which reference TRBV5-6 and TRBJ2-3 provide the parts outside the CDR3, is DAGVTQSPTHLIKTRGQQVTLRCSPKSGHDTVSWYQQALGQGPQFIFQYYEEEERQRGNFPDRFSGHQFPNYSSELNVNALLLGDSALYLCASSLRQGFFSDTQYFGPGTRLTVL.

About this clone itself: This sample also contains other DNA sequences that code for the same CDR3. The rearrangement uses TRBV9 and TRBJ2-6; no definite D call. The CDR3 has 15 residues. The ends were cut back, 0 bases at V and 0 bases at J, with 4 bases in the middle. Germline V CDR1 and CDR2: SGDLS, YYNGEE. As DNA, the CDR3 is TGTGCCAGCAGCGTAGGAAACTCTGGGGCCAACGTCCTGACTTTC. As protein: CASSVGNSGANVLTF.

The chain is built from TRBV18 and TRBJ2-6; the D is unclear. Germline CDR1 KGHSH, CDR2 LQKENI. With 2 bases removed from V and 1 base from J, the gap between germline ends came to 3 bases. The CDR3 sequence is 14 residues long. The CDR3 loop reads CASSPRSGANVLTF. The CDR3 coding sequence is TGTGCCAGCTCACCAAGATCTGGGGCCAACGTCCTGACTTTC.

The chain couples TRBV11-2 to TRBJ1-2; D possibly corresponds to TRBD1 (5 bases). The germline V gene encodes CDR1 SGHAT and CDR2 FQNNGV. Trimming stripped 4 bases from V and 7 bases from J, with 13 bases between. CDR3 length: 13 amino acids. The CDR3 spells CASSSQRGSGYTF. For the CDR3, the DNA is TGTGCCAGCAGCTCCCAGAGGGGATCTGGCTACACCTTC. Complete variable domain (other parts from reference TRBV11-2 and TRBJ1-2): EAGVAQSPRYKIIEKRQSVAFWCNPISGHATLYWYQQILGQGPKLLIQFQNNGVVDDSQLPKDRFSAERLKGVDSTLKIQPAKLEDSAVYLCASSSQRGSGYTFGSGTRLTVV.

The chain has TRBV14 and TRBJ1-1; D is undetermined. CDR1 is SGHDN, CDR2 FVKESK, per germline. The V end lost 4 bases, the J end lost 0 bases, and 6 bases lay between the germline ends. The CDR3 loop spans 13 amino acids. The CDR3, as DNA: TGTGCCAGCAGCCCTTCGATGAACACTGAAGCTTTCTTT. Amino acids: CASSPSMNTEAFF.